This T cell receptor (beta chain) comes out of a study of control samples from healthy donors and cancer patients. The CDR3 consists of 16 residues. The germline V gene encodes CDR1 KGHSH and CDR2 LQKENI. The junction had 8 bases not matched to a gene; V was cut back by 0 bases and J by 7 bases. Clones were read by immunoSEQ multiplex PCR, and TCRdb kept only the in-frame ones, dropping some. This table has 100,000 to 150,000 clones, less than 95% appearing once. The chain has TRBV18 and TRBJ2-2; 7 nucleotides align to TRBD1. This receptor was identified in a man aged 25 to 40 in good health. Source material: blood. The CDR3 bases are TGTGCCAGCTCACCACCTGAGGGGGCAATTGTCGGGGAGCTGTTTTTT. It is translated as CASSPPEGAIVGELFF. Looking up the rest from reference TRBV18 and TRBJ2-2 gives the full variable domain: NAGVMQNPRHLVRRRGQEARLRCSPMKGHSHVYWYRQLPEEGLKFMVYLQKENIIDESGMPKERFSAEFPKEGPSILRIQQVVRGDSAAYFCASSPPEGAIVGELFFGEGSRLTVL.